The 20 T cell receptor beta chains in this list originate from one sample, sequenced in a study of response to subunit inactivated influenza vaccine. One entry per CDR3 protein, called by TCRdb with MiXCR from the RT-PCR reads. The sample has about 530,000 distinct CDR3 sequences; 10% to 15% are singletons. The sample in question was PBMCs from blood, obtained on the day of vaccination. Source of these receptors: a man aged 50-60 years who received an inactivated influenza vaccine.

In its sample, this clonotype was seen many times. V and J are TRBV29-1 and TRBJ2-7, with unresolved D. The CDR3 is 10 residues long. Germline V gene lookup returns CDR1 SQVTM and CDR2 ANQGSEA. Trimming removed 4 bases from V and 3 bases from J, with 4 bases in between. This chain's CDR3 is CSVGDYEQYF. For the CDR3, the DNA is TGCAGCGTTGGGGACTACGAGCAGTACTTC.

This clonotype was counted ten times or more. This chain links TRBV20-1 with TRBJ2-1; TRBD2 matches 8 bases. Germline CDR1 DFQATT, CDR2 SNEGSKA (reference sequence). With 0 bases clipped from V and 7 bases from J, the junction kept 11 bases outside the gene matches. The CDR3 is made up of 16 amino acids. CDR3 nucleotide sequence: TGCAGTGCTAGAGACCCAAAGCGGGAGAATCCGAATGAGCAGTTCTTC. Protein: CSARDPKRENPNEQFF.

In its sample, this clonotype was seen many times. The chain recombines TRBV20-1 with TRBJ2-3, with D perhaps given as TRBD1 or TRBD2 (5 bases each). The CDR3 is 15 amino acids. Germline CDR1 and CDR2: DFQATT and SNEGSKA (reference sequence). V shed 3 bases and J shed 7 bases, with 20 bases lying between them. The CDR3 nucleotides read TGCAGTGCTAGTCAGCCCGGGGCGTTGACGAATACGCAGTATTTT. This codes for CSASQPGALTNTQYF.

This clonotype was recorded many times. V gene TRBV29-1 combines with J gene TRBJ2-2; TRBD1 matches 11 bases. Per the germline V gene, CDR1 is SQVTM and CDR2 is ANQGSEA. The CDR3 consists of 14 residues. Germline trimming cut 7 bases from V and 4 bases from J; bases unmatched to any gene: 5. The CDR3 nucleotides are TGCAGCGCTTCGGGACAGGGGGGCACCGGGGAGCTGTTTTTT. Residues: CSASGQGGTGELFF.

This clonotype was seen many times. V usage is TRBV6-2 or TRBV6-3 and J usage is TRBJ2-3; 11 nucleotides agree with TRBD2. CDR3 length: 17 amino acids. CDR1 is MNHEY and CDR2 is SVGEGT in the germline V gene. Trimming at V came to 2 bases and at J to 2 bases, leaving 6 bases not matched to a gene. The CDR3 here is CASSYGGTSGNTDTQYF. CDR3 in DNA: TGTGCCAGCAGTTACGGCGGGACTAGCGGCAACACAGATACGCAGTATTTT.

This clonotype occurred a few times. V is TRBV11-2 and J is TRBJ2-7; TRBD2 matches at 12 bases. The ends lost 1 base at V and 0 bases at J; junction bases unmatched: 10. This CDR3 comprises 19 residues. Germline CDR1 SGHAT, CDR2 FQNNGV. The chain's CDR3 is CASSLVRSSGRASSYEQYF. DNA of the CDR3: TGTGCCAGCAGCTTAGTTCGGTCTAGCGGGAGGGCTAGCTCCTACGAGCAGTACTTC.

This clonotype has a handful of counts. The CDR3 region has the DNA TGTGCCAGCAGTCCAATCTCCGGGACAGGGGGCAATCAGCCCCAGCATTTT. As protein: CASSPISGTGGNQPQHF. The chain uses TRBV27 and TRBJ1-5; 10 bases match TRBD1. V lost 5 bases and J lost 2; bases outside the gene matches: 9. Germline V gene lookup returns CDR1 MNHEY and CDR2 SMNVEV (reference sequence). The CDR3 spans 17 residues.

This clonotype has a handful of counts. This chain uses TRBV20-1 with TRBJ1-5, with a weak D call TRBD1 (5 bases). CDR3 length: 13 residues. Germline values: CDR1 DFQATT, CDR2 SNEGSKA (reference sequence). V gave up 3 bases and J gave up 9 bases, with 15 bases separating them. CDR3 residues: CSASYQGEGPQHF. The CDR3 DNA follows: TGCAGTGCTAGTTATCAGGGCGAGGGGCCCCAGCATTTT.

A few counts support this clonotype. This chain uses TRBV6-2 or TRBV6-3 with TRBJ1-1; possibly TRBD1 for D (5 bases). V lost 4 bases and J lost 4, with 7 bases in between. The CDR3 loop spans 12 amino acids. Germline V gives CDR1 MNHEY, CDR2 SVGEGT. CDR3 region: CASSSGPTEAFF. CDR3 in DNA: TGTGCCAGCAGTTCAGGGCCCACTGAAGCTTTCTTT.

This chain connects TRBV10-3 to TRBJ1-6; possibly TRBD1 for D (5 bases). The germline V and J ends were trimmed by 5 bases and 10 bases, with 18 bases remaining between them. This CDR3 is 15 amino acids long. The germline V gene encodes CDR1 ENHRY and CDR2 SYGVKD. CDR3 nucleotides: TGTGCCATCAGTCCCTCTAGGGGAGAGGGGTCACCCCTCCACTTT. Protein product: CAISPSRGEGSPLHF.

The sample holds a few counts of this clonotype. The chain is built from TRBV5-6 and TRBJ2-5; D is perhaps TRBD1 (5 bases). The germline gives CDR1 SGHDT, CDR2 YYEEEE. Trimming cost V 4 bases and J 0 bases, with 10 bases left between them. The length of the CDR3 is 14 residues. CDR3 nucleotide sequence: TGTGCCAGCAGCCCATGGACATACCAAGAGACCCAGTACTTC. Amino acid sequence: CASSPWTYQETQYF.

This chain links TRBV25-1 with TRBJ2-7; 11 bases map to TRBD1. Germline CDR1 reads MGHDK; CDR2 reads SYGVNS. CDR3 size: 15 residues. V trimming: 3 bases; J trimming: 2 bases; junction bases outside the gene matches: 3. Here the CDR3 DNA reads TGTGCCAGCAGTGACCCGGGACAGGGGGCCTACGAGCAGTACTTC. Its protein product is CASSDPGQGAYEQYF.

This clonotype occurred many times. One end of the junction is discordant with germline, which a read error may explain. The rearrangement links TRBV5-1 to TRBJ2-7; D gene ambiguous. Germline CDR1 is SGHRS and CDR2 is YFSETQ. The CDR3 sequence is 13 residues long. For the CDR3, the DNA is TGTGCCAGCAGCTTAGCCCCAAACTACGAGCAGTACTTC. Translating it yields CASSLAPNYEQYF.

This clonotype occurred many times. Written as DNA, the CDR3 is TGTGTCATCCCGGGACCCAGGGGCACTGAAGCTTTCTTT. It encodes CVIPGPRGTEAFF. This chain joins TRBV7-9 and TRBJ1-1, with TRBD1 as a possible D gene (6 bases). This CDR3 is 13 amino acids long. CDR1 SEHNR and CDR2 FQNEAQ come from the germline V gene (reference sequence).

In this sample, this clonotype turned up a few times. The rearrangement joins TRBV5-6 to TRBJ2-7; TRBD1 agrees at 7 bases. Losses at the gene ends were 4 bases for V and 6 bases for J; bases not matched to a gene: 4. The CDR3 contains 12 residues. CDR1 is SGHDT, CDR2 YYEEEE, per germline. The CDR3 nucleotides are TGTGCCAGCAGCACAGGGGTGGGCGAGCAGTACTTC. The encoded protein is CASSTGVGEQYF. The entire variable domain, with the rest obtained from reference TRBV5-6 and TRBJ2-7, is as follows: DAGVTQSPTHLIKTRGQQVTLRCSPKSGHDTVSWYQQALGQGPQFIFQYYEEEERQRGNFPDRFSGHQFPNYSSELNVNALLLGDSALYLCASSTGVGEQYFGPGTRLTVT.

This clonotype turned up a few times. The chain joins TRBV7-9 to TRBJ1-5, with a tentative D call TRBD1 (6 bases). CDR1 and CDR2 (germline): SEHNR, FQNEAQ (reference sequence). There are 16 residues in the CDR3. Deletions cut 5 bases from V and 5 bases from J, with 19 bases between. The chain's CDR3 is CASSPDRNQGDQPQHF. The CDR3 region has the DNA TGTGCCAGCAGCCCAGACAGGAACCAAGGGGATCAGCCCCAGCATTTT.

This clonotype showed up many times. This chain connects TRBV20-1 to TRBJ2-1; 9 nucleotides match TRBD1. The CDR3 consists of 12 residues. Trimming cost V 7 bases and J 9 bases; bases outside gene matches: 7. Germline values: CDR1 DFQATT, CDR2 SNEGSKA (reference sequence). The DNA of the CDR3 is TGCAGTGTCGGACAGGGGAGTCGTGAGCAGTTCTTC. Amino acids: CSVGQGSREQFF.

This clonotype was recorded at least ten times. The CDR3 nucleotides read TGCGCCAGCAGCGCACAGGGGTCCGGGGCCAACGTCCTGACTTTC. This gives the protein CASSAQGSGANVLTF. The chain combines TRBV5-1 with TRBJ2-6; 7 nucleotides agree with TRBD1. Germline loops: CDR1 SGHRS, CDR2 YFSETQ. The CDR3 has 15 amino acids. The trim removed 4 bases at V and 4 bases at J, leaving 5 bases unmatched.

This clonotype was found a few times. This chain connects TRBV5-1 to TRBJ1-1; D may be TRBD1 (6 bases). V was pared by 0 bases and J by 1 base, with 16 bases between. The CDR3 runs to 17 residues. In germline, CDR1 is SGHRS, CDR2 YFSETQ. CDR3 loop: CASSLAPFGGRNTEAFF. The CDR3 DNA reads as TGCGCCAGCAGCTTGGCCCCCTTCGGGGGCAGGAACACTGAAGCTTTCTTT.

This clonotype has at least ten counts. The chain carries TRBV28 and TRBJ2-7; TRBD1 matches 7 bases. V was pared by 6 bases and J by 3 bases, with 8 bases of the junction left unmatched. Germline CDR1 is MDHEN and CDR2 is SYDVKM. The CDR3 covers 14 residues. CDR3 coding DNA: TGTGCCAGCAGCCCGGGACAGAACCTCTACGAGCAGTACTTC. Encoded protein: CASSPGQNLYEQYF.